This TCR beta chain was documented in a study of patients and donors after allogeneic stem cell transplantation. The CDR3 totals 15 residues. From germline, CDR1 is SGHRS and CDR2 YFSETQ. Germline trimming cut 2 bases from V and 2 bases from J; bases unmatched to any gene: 3. TCRdb itself ran the RT-PCR reads through MiXCR, one entry per CDR3 protein. There are about a million distinct CDR3 sequences in the sample; roughly 18% occur only once, and around 5.5% lies in the top ten. This clonotype has only a few counts. The gene calls are TRBV5-1 and TRBJ2-5; 10 bases are a match to TRBD1. The sequence came from a human donor who was either an allogeneic HSCT recipient or a stem cell or donor lymphocyte infusion donor (not recorded which). It is not recorded whose cells these are; they may come from a transplant donor. The sequencing input was blood, either unsorted or a sorted T cell fraction (not recorded which). In DNA, the CDR3 is TGCGCCAGCAGCTTCGGACAGGGGGTACAAGAGACCCAGTACTTC. Translated, it gives CASSFGQGVQETQYF.